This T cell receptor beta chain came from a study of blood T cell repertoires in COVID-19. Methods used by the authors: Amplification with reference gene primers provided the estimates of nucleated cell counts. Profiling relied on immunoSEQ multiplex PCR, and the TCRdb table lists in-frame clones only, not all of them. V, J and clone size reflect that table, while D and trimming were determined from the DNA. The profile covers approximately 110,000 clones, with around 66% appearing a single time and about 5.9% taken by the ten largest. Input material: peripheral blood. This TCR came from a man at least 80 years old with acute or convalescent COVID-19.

This chain's CDR3 is CASSYSIIGGHNEQFF. CDR3 sequence (DNA): TGTGCCAGCAGTTACTCGATAATAGGGGGACACAATGAGCAGTTCTTC. The J gene is TRBJ2-1, the V gene TRBV6-2 or TRBV6-3; possibly TRBD1 for D (6 bases). The CDR3 has 16 amino acids. Germline CDR1 reads MNHEY; CDR2 reads SVGEGT. Trimming pared 0 bases from V and 5 bases from J, leaving 14 bases between.